The 20 T cell receptor beta chains presented below share a single source sample, sequenced in a study of CD8+ T cells in alopecia areata. Extracted RNA was reverse transcribed, and the resulting cDNA served as sequencing template. Data came from immunoSEQ multiplex PCR; TCRdb stores just in-frame clones and leaves some out. Of roughly 250,000 clones listed, 67% were seen once; the top ten hold 1% to 1.5%. Sequencing was performed on CD4+ T cells sorted from blood, taken at week 0. The receptors stem from a human donor with alopecia areata.

On this clone itself: At one boundary the junction diverges from the germline segment, which might be a read error. The chain combines TRBV30 with TRBJ1-4; weak D call: TRBD1 (6 bases). Germline CDR1 reads GTSNPN; CDR2 reads SVGIG (reference sequence). There are 12 residues in the CDR3. The CDR3 DNA reads TGTGCCTGGAGTGCGGGGGCGCGGGTCTTGGTTTTT. Amino acid sequence: CAWSAGARVLVF.

V is TRBV29-1 and J is TRBJ1-1; D not certain. Germline assignment: CDR1 SQVTM and CDR2 ANQGSEA. With 6 bases removed from V and 8 bases from J, the gap between germline ends came to 13 bases. The CDR3 sequence is 11 residues long. DNA for the CDR3: TGCAGCGTCGATGACGGGATAGAAGCTTTCTTT. This encodes CSVDDGIEAFF. Full variable domain (rest looked up from reference TRBV29-1 and TRBJ1-1): SAVISQKPSRDICQRGTSLTIQCQVDSQVTMMFWYRQQPGQSLTLIATANQGSEATYESGFVIDKFPISRPNLTFSTLTVSNMSPEDSSIYLCSVDDGIEAFFGQGTRLTVV.

This clone was counted a few times. V and J are TRBV5-1 and TRBJ2-1, with 8 bases fitting TRBD2. In germline, CDR1 is SGHRS, CDR2 YFSETQ. V gave up 0 bases and J gave up 7 bases; unmatched junction bases: 3. The CDR3 runs 14 residues. The CDR3 here is CASSLVTSGNEQFF. DNA of the CDR3: TGCGCCAGCAGCTTGGTAACTAGCGGTAATGAGCAGTTCTTC.

This clone has a handful of counts. Other DNA sequences in this specimen translate into the identical CDR3. The rearrangement uses TRBV29-1 and TRBJ2-5; D unclear. Germline-derived CDR1 and CDR2 are SQVTM and ANQGSEA. This CDR3 spans 13 amino acids. With 3 bases removed from V and 5 bases from J, the gap between germline ends came to 13 bases. The CDR3 protein is CSVESGVRETQYF. CDR3 in DNA: TGCAGCGTTGAGAGTGGGGTACGGGAGACCCAGTACTTC.

The rearrangement uses TRBV5-8 and TRBJ2-3; no definite D call. Trimming cost V 1 base and J 5 bases, with 8 bases left between them. The CDR3 loop spans 13 amino acids. CDR1 SGHTS and CDR2 YDEGEE come from the germline V gene. The chain's CDR3 is CASSLTLGDTQYF. In nucleotides, the CDR3 is TGTGCCAGCAGCTTGACCCTCGGAGATACGCAGTATTTT. Complete variable domain (other parts from reference TRBV5-8 and TRBJ2-3): EAGVTQSPTHLIKTRGQQATLRCSPISGHTSVYWYQQALGLGLQFLLWYDEGEERNRGNFPPRFSGRQFPNYSSELNVNALELEDSALYLCASSLTLGDTQYFGPGTRLTVL.

On this clone: Given a much more abundant clone one base away, this may be a read error. The CDR3 region has the DNA TGTGCCAGCAGCCGGACTAGCGGGGTCCAAGAGACCCAGTACTTC. It yields the protein CASSRTSGVQETQYF. The genes are TRBV14 and TRBJ2-5; 12 bases are shared with TRBD2. This CDR3 comprises 15 residues. The V gene end was trimmed by 4 bases and the J gene end by 1 base; junction bases not matched to a gene: 1. Germline loops: CDR1 SGHDN, CDR2 FVKESK.

The chain couples TRBV29-1 to TRBJ2-3; D tentatively fits TRBD1 or TRBD2 (6 bases each). The germline V gene encodes CDR1 SQVTM and CDR2 ANQGSEA. The CDR3 covers 14 residues. Deletions cut 5 bases from V and 6 bases from J, with 18 bases between. The DNA of the CDR3 is TGCAGCGTTCATGACAGGTCCCGGGGGGATACGCAGTATTTT. Residues: CSVHDRSRGDTQYF.

J is TRBJ1-5 and V is TRBV9; D unclear. The CDR3 has 13 amino acids. CDR1 and CDR2 from the germline V gene are SGDLS and YYNGEE. The V end was cut by 0 bases, the J end by 5 bases, with 6 bases between. This CDR3 is CASSVEGHQPQHF. CDR3 bases: TGTGCCAGCAGCGTAGAAGGGCATCAGCCCCAGCATTTT.

This clone has a handful of counts. The genes are TRBV7-9 and TRBJ2-5; D gene ambiguous. V was shortened by 10 bases and J by 1 base, with 16 bases between the two germline ends. CDR1 is SEHNR and CDR2 is FQNEAQ in the germline V gene (reference sequence). This CDR3 region has 14 residues. CDR3 in DNA: TGTGCCACCCGACGGGCAGGCCTCCAAGAGACCCAGTACTTC. Protein: CATRRAGLQETQYF.

This sequence joins TRBV9 and TRBJ1-6; TRBD1 might be the D (5 bases). V was cut by 0 bases and J by 10 bases, with 8 bases left in between. This CDR3 contains 13 residues. Germline CDR1 reads SGDLS; CDR2 reads YYNGEE. The CDR3 DNA follows: TGTGCCAGCAGCGTAGCGGGGGACTCACCCCTCCACTTT. Translated, it gives CASSVAGDSPLHF. The whole variable domain, remainder taken from reference TRBV9 and TRBJ1-6, is DSGVTQTPKHLITATGQRVTLRCSPRSGDLSVYWYQQSLDQGLQFLIQYYNGEERAKGNILERFSAQQFPDLHSELNLSSLELGDSALYFCASSVAGDSPLHFGNGTRLTVT.

A few counts support this clone. The rearrangement joins TRBV29-1 to TRBJ2-7; no clear D. The CDR3 runs to 12 residues. Germline values: CDR1 SQVTM, CDR2 ANQGSEA. V was cut by 4 bases and J by 2 bases, with 9 bases left in between. The CDR3 bases are TGCAGCGTTGTCTCACAAACCTACGAGCAGTACTTC. Amino acids: CSVVSQTYEQYF.

This clone has just a few counts. The chain is built from TRBV29-1 and TRBJ2-5, with TRBD1 matching over 11 bases. This CDR3 contains 13 residues. Germline V gene lookup returns CDR1 SQVTM and CDR2 ANQGSEA. With V trimmed by 6 bases and J by 4 bases, 4 bases remained unmatched. For the CDR3, the DNA is TGCAGCGTGGACAGGGGGCGCATAGAGACCCAGTACTTC. Translated, it gives CSVDRGRIETQYF.

The count of this clone is one. The chain joins TRBV6-1 to TRBJ2-1; no definite D call. This CDR3 spans 10 amino acids. Trimming stripped 7 bases from V and 4 bases from J, with 2 bases between. The germline V gene has CDR1 MNHNS and CDR2 SASEGT. CDR3 amino acids: CASTYNEQFF. CDR3 nucleotides: TGTGCCAGCACGTACAATGAGCAGTTCTTC.

The sample holds a few counts of this clone. The chain couples TRBV7-3 to TRBJ2-6; D is ambiguous. The V gene lost 0 bases and the J gene lost 4 bases, with 10 bases spanning the gap. CDR3 length: 16 amino acids. The germline CDR1 and CDR2 sequences are SGHTA and FQGTGA. For the CDR3, the DNA is TGTGCCAGCAGCTTAACTCTTCCGGCGGGGGCCAACGTCCTGACTTTC. Protein product: CASSLTLPAGANVLTF.

This chain links TRBV29-1 with TRBJ1-2, with D unclear. CDR3 length: 16 residues. V lost 3 bases to trimming and J lost 3 bases, with 20 bases between them. Germline V lookup: CDR1 SQVTM, CDR2 ANQGSEA. The DNA of the CDR3 is TGCAGCGTTGATAGACAATCAAACGGGAAAGACTATGGCTACACCTTC. Its protein is CSVDRQSNGKDYGYTF.

This clone came up a few times. Its ends do not fully match the called genes, so a read error is possible. Other DNA sequences in the sample encode the same CDR3. The chain couples TRBV20-1 to TRBJ1-1, with D perhaps TRBD1 (6 bases). This CDR3 has 11 residues. The germline CDR1 and CDR2 sequences are DFQATT and SNEGSKA (reference sequence). The CDR3 protein is CSARGGSEAFF. DNA for the CDR3: TGCAGTGCAAGAGGGGGTTCTGAAGCTTTCTTT.

The chain recombines TRBV10-3 with TRBJ2-5, with D unclear. The CDR3 is 13 residues long. Germline CDR1 ENHRY, CDR2 SYGVKD. The V gene lost 10 bases and the J gene lost 5 bases, with 17 bases spanning the gap. Written as DNA, the CDR3 is TGTGCCACCGAGGACGCATCGGGTGAGACCCAGTACTTC. It is translated as CATEDASGETQYF.

This chain links TRBV30 with TRBJ1-4, with D tentatively TRBD1 (5 bases). The V gene lost 4 bases and the J gene lost 10 bases, with 19 bases spanning the gap. The germline gives CDR1 GTSNPN, CDR2 SVGIG (reference sequence). The CDR3 covers 14 residues. The CDR3 nucleotides are TGTGCCTGGACCAAGCCGGGAGGGGCTGGAAAACTGTTTTTT. This translates into CAWTKPGGAGKLFF.

This chain links TRBV11-2 with TRBJ2-4; 7 nucleotides agree with TRBD1. Germline V gene data show CDR1 as SGHAT and CDR2 as FQNNGV. The CDR3 is made up of 14 amino acids. The ends lost 6 bases at V and 3 bases at J; junction bases unmatched: 5. CDR3 sequence: CASRQTGVKNIQYF. The CDR3 nucleotides are TGTGCCAGCAGGCAAACAGGGGTCAAAAACATTCAGTACTTC.

The chain has TRBV7-2 and TRBJ1-5; D is uncertain. The germline V gene encodes CDR1 SGHTA and CDR2 FQGNSA. The CDR3 sequence is 13 residues long. The V end was cut by 6 bases, the J end by 5 bases, with 11 bases between. The CDR3 DNA sequence: TGTGCCAGCAGTCCCGGCCCGGATCAGCCCCAGCATTTT. This translates into CASSPGPDQPQHF.